Here is one T cell receptor beta chain with its context. Antigen: not known. Clones were read by immunoSEQ multiplex PCR, and TCRdb kept only the in-frame ones, dropping some. The sample consists of tens of thousands of clones, around 95% of them appearing once. The sample belongs to a study of cytomegalovirus exposure and HLA in healthy donors. Study-wide context: A subsequent analysis stated that the 100 to 150 validation repertoires were run on the same platform as the approximately 660 first-cohort repertoires.

The CDR3 totals 13 residues. Germline CDR1 reads MNHNS; CDR2 reads SASEGT. V dropped 4 bases and J dropped 6 bases, with 12 bases sitting between them. Study-wide points: The study flagged fewer than 200 TCR beta chains as cytomegalovirus-associated. Rare sequences made up most TCRs, while some public TCRs were found in many donors.

The rearrangement links TRBV6-1 to TRBJ1-2, with unresolved D. The clonotype was recovered from a man aged 18 to 30 in good health and CMV-seropositive. The source material was PBMCs. The CDR3 loop is CASSGGDADGYTF. Here the CDR3 DNA reads TGTGCCAGCAGTGGAGGAGATGCCGATGGCTACACCTTC.